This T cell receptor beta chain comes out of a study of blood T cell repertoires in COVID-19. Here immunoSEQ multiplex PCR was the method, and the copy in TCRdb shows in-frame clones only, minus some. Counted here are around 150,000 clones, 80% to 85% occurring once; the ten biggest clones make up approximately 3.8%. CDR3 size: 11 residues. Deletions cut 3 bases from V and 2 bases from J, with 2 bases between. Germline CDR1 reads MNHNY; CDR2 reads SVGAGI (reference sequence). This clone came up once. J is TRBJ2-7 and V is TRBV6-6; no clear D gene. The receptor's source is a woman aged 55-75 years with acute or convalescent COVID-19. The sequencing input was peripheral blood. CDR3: CASSYTYEQYF. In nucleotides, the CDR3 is TGTGCCAGCAGTTATACCTACGAGCAGTACTTC.